A selection of T cell receptor beta chains follows, all from one sample in a study of blood T cell repertoires in COVID-19. The method was immunoSEQ multiplex PCR; TCRdb's version includes in-frame clones alone and lacks a portion of them. This table has under 150,000 clones, over 75% appearing once. Source material: PBMCs or T cells enriched from blood (not recorded which). The source of these receptors is a woman in her twenties or thirties with acute COVID-19. Both conserved end residues are part of each CDR3. Each record gives: clone size, J gene, D gene, V gene, CDR3 DNA, CDR3 protein. D genes are given only for firm matches. The size field is filled for only some rows; it gives once, few, many or a size class.

NA,TRBJ1-4,NA,TRBV30,TGTGCCTGGGGATCGGGCAGGGATGAAGAAAAACTGTTTTTT,CAWGSGRDEEKLFF
NA,TRBJ2-7,TRBD1,TRBV28,TGTGCCAGCAGCCCACCGGGACAGGGGATTTACGAGCAGTACTTC,CASSPPGQGIYEQYF
NA,TRBJ1-2,NA,TRBV19,TGTGCCAGTAGACAGGGACCGACTAACTATGGCTACACCTTC,CASRQGPTNYGYTF
NA,TRBJ2-1,NA,TRBV9,TGTGCCAGCAGCTCGGCGATTAGCGGCAATGAGCAGTTCTTC,CASSSAISGNEQFF
NA,TRBJ2-1,TRBD2,TRBV10-3,TGTGCCATCAGGATAGGACTAGCGGGAGCGAATGAGCAGTTCTTC,CAIRIGLAGANEQFF
once,TRBJ2-1,NA,TRBV27,TGTGCCAGCAGTTCCTTCAATGAGCAGTTCTTC,CASSSFNEQFF
NA,TRBJ2-1,NA,TRBV2,TGTGCCAGCAGCGTTTACAGTGAGCAGTTCTTC,CASSVYSEQFF
NA,TRBJ2-7,TRBD1,TRBV28,TGTGCCAGCAGTATTCGACAGGGGGCTAGCGGTTCCTACGAGCAGTACTTC,CASSIRQGASGSYEQYF
NA,TRBJ2-3,TRBD2,TRBV7-2,TGTGCCAGCAGCCCAGGAGTAGGACGGGAGGGCCCAGATACGCAGTATTTT,CASSPGVGREGPDTQYF
once,TRBJ1-2,TRBD1,TRBV7-2,TGTGCCAGCAGCTTAAGGACAGGGGTCGGCTACACCTTC,CASSLRTGVGYTF
NA,TRBJ2-7,NA,TRBV7-3,TGTGCCAGCAGCTTAGACGGCGGCCCCCTATACGAGCAGTACTTC,CASSLDGGPLYEQYF
NA,TRBJ2-7,TRBD1,TRBV28,TGTGCCAGCAGTTTATTTCAGGGGGCCTACGAGCAGTACTTC,CASSLFQGAYEQYF
NA,TRBJ2-5,TRBD1,TRBV10-3,TGTGCCATCAGTGAACCCCCGGACAGGGGGCGAGAGACCCAGTACTTC,CAISEPPDRGRETQYF
NA,TRBJ2-5,TRBD1,TRBV7-2,TGTGCCAGCAGCTTAGTACAGGGGGTAGTAGGAGAGACCCAGTACTTC,CASSLVQGVVGETQYF
NA,TRBJ2-7,NA,TRBV9,TGTGCCAGCAGCGTCACATATAGCGACGCCTACGAGCAGTACTTC,CASSVTYSDAYEQYF
NA,TRBJ1-1,TRBD1,TRBV28,TGTGCCAGCACCGTAGTGGGACAGTGGGAACCGGCTTTCTTT,CASTVVGQWEPAFF
NA,TRBJ1-6,NA,TRBV4-3,TGCGCCAGCAGCCAAGATACCCTAAATAATCCACCCCTCCACTTT,CASSQDTLNNPPLHF
NA,TRBJ1-6,NA,TRBV28,TGTGCCAGCACCAGCGCCGGTTCACCCCTCCACTTT,CASTSAGSPLHF
NA,TRBJ2-3,NA,TRBV5-6,TGTGCCAGCAGCTTCCCTTCTTCGGCTAGCGGCACAGATACGCAGTATTTT,CASSFPSSASGTDTQYF
NA,TRBJ2-7,TRBD1,TRBV7-2,TGTGCCAGCAGCAACCGGGACAGGCACTCCTACGAGCAGTACTTC,CASSNRDRHSYEQYF
NA,TRBJ1-5,NA,TRBV24-1,TGTGCCACCAGTGACGGTGCGGGCTCTGTGATAAATCAGCCCCAGCATTTT,CATSDGAGSVINQPQHF
NA,TRBJ2-3,NA,TRBV7-9,TGTGCCAGCAGCTCCGACAGACTTAGCACAGATACGCAGTATTTT,CASSSDRLSTDTQYF
NA,TRBJ2-5,NA,TRBV10-3,TGTGCCATCAGTGTCCGAGTGGAGGAGACCCAGTACTTC,CAISVRVEETQYF
NA,TRBJ2-7,TRBD2,TRBV10-2,TGCGCCAGCAGTCCAGCGGGAGGGGGCTACGAGCAGTACTTC,CASSPAGGGYEQYF
NA,TRBJ1-3,NA,TRBV16,TGTGCCAGCAGTGAAAACTATGGGTCTGGAAACACCATATATTTT,CASSENYGSGNTIYF
NA,TRBJ1-6,NA,TRBV11-3,TGTGCCAGCAGCCCCCACCTTACGCGTTCACCCCTCCACTTT,CASSPHLTRSPLHF
NA,TRBJ1-1,NA,TRBV10-3,TGTGCCATCAGGTCCCTCGTGGGCCGCGCCACTGAAGCTTTCTTT,CAIRSLVGRATEAFF
NA,TRBJ1-1,NA,TRBV30,TGTGCCTGGAGTGACGGGTGGGTCACTGAAGCTTTCTTT,CAWSDGWVTEAFF
NA,TRBJ2-7,TRBD2,TRBV19,TGTGCCAGTAGTTCCCGTGATAGCGGGAGGTTTTACGAGCAGTACTTC,CASSSRDSGRFYEQYF
NA,TRBJ1-6,NA,TRBV4-1,TGCGCCAGCAGCCAAGGCGGGGCGAGTTATAATTCACCCCTCCACTTT,CASSQGGASYNSPLHF
NA,TRBJ1-1,TRBD1,TRBV28,TGTGCCAGCAGTACCCCGACAGGGGGCGTCACTGAAGCTTTCTTT,CASSTPTGGVTEAFF